The 30 T cell receptor beta chains below all came from one sample that was sequenced in a study of blood T cell repertoires in COVID-19. Assay used: immunoSEQ multiplex PCR; TCRdb lists only in-frame clones, some missing. This table holds about 250,000 clones, over 80% found once. Sequenced material: PBMCs or T cells enriched from blood (not recorded which). These receptors all stem from a woman in her 40s who had been exposed to COVID-19.

The chain has TRBV7-3 and TRBJ1-1; D ambiguous. The V gene lost 3 bases and the J gene lost 5 bases, with 16 bases spanning the gap. In germline, CDR1 is SGHTA, CDR2 FQGTGA. The CDR3 loop spans 15 amino acids. CDR3 in amino acids: CASSLFGEQRTEAFF. The CDR3 DNA is TGTGCCAGCAGCTTGTTTGGGGAGCAGAGGACTGAAGCTTTCTTT.

This sequence joins TRBV7-6 and TRBJ1-1; possible D gene TRBD1, 5 bases. This CDR3 comprises 18 residues. Germline lookup yields CDR1 SGHVS and CDR2 FNYEAQ. Trimming stripped 2 bases from V and 3 bases from J, with 22 bases between. In DNA, the CDR3 is TGTGCCAGCAGCTTAAATAGTCAGGGCCTTGTTTCGTACACTGAAGCTTTCTTT. It is translated as CASSLNSQGLVSYTEAFF.

The chain employs TRBV6-2 or TRBV6-3 and TRBJ2-6; D is unresolved. V was pared by 5 bases and J by 0 bases, with 8 bases between. The germline V gene has CDR1 MNHEY and CDR2 SVGEGT. This CDR3 comprises 15 residues. The CDR3 loop is CASSHPSSGANVLTF. In nucleotides, the CDR3 is TGTGCCAGCAGTCACCCGAGCTCTGGGGCCAACGTCCTGACTTTC.

The DNA of the CDR3 is TGTGCCAGCAGCCTGCTGGGAGGGGTTGGAAACACCATATATTTT. The encoded protein is CASSLLGGVGNTIYF. V usage is TRBV7-2 and J usage is TRBJ1-3, with TRBD1 as a possible D gene (5 bases). CDR3 size: 15 residues. CDR1 is SGHTA, CDR2 FQGNSA, per germline. Trimming shortened V by 5 bases and J by 3 bases, and 14 bases separated the two germline ends.

The chain carries TRBV30 and TRBJ2-5; unclear D gene. In germline, CDR1 is GTSNPN, CDR2 SVGIG (reference sequence). V was clipped by 2 bases and J by 9 bases, with 22 bases between them. This CDR3 contains 15 residues. Here the CDR3 DNA reads TGTGCCTGGAGTCTTCCGAATTCTCCTAGGCAGCCCCAGTACTTC. This gives the protein CAWSLPNSPRQPQYF.

The V call is TRBV6-4, the J call TRBJ1-1; weak D call: TRBD1 (5 bases). Between the trimmed V and J ends, which lost 3 bases and 1 base, there was a span of 6 bases. From germline, CDR1 is MRHNA and CDR2 SNTAGT. CDR3 size: 13 residues. The CDR3 region has the DNA TGTGCCAGCAGTGAAACAGGGAACACTGAAGCTTTCTTT. Translation: CASSETGNTEAFF.

This chain connects TRBV7-9 to TRBJ1-6; D may be TRBD1 (6 bases). The CDR3 loop spans 19 amino acids. V lost 6 bases, J lost 1 base, and 22 bases lay in between. Germline CDR1 reads SEHNR; CDR2 reads FQNEAQ (reference sequence). The DNA for the CDR3 is TGTGCCAGCAGGACACAGGGACCCCTAGGTGGATCCTATAATTCACCCCTCCACTTT. It codes for CASRTQGPLGGSYNSPLHF.

This rearrangement joins TRBV4-3 to TRBJ2-1; no reliable D call. The V gene lost 5 bases and the J gene lost 2 bases, with 13 bases spanning the gap. The CDR3 totals 15 residues. CDR1 LGHNA and CDR2 YSLEER come from the germline V gene. In DNA, the CDR3 is TGCGCCAGCAGCGCTACGATACCACCCTACAATGAGCAGTTCTTC. It encodes CASSATIPPYNEQFF.

This clone was recorded a few times. The chain has TRBV2 and TRBJ2-1, with 8 bases identical to TRBD2. The CDR3 extends over 17 amino acids. V was clipped by 3 bases and J by 9 bases; unmatched bases: 16. Germline V gene data show CDR1 as SNHLY and CDR2 as FYNNEI. CDR3 sequence (DNA): TGTGCCAGCAGTGACCCCCTTGGGCGCGGGGGGTCTGGTGAGCAGTTCTTC. Translation gives CASSDPLGRGGSGEQFF.

The chain links TRBV7-6 to TRBJ1-1, with 8 bases identical to TRBD1. CDR1 and CDR2 from the germline V gene are SGHVS and FNYEAQ. V dropped 5 bases and J dropped 0; count of bases not matched to a gene: 2. This CDR3 comprises 14 residues. CDR3 region: CASSQGQVNTEAFF. CDR3 sequence (DNA): TGTGCCAGCAGCCAGGGACAGGTGAACACTGAAGCTTTCTTT.

This rearrangement joins TRBV28 to TRBJ2-7; tentative D call: TRBD1 (6 bases). The CDR3 totals 12 residues. Trimming shortened V by 6 bases and J by 3 bases, and 9 bases separated the two germline ends. Per the germline V gene, CDR1 is MDHEN and CDR2 is SYDVKM. The CDR3: CASRTGLYEQYF. The CDR3 DNA is TGTGCCAGCAGGACAGGCCTCTACGAGCAGTACTTC.

In its sample, this clone was seen once. V usage is TRBV28 and J usage is TRBJ1-6, with a weak D call TRBD1 (5 bases). Germline CDR1 reads MDHEN; CDR2 reads SYDVKM. The CDR3 runs 14 residues. V was shortened by 6 bases and J by 6 bases, with 12 bases between the two germline ends. The chain's CDR3 is CASRVTGSNSPLHF. CDR3 DNA: TGTGCCAGCAGGGTTACAGGATCTAATTCACCCCTCCACTTT.

The rearrangement joins TRBV25-1 to TRBJ2-1; 9 nucleotides match TRBD1. The germline V gene has CDR1 MGHDK and CDR2 SYGVNS. CDR3 length equals 16 residues. V shed 7 bases and J 6 bases; nucleotides not matched to a gene: 13. The CDR3 DNA is TGTGCCAGCACTAGCCTCGACAGGGGGGGAGGCAATGAGCAGTTCTTC. This sequence encodes CASTSLDRGGGNEQFF.

The rearrangement uses TRBV4-3 and TRBJ1-6, with D maybe TRBD1 (6 bases). This CDR3 contains 14 residues. Germline V gene sequence: CDR1 LGHNA, CDR2 YSLEER. The CDR3 DNA follows: TGCGCGTCCGGGGGGGGCGGATATAATTCACCCCTCCACTTT. Its translation: CASGGGGYNSPLHF.

The table lists this clone with a count of one. This chain connects TRBV19 to TRBJ1-6; D not certain. This CDR3 has 15 residues. Germline-derived CDR1 and CDR2 are LNHDA and SQIVND (reference sequence). The V end lost 4 bases, the J end lost 6 bases, and 13 bases lay between the germline ends. The DNA for the CDR3 is TGTGCCAGTAGTAGCAGATTCGGCGGTAATTCACCCCTCCACTTT. Encoded protein: CASSSRFGGNSPLHF. Based on the CDR3 plus reference TRBV19 and TRBJ1-6, the full variable domain is DGGITQSPKYLFRKEGQNVTLSCEQNLNHDAMYWYRQDPGQGLRLIYYSQIVNDFQKGDIAEGYSVSREKKESFPLTVTSAQKNPTAFYLCASSSRFGGNSPLHFGNGTRLTVT.

The chain recombines TRBV6-2 or TRBV6-3 with TRBJ2-4; 11 bases are a match to TRBD2. The J segment lost 9 bases and the V segment lost 4 bases, leaving 8 bases of the junction unmatched. The CDR3 is 15 residues long. Germline CDR1 and CDR2: MNHEY and SVGEGT. CDR3 DNA sequence: TGTGCCAGCAGTTTAAACCCTAGCGGGGGGTTCATTCAGTACTTC. Protein sequence: CASSLNPSGGFIQYF.

This chain links TRBV9 with TRBJ2-1, with TRBD2 matching 16 bases. This CDR3 is 17 amino acids long. Germline V gene lookup returns CDR1 SGDLS and CDR2 YYNGEE. Losses at the gene ends were 4 bases for V and 3 bases for J; bases not matched to a gene: 4. This chain's CDR3 is CASSMGLAGGYYNEQFF. The CDR3 bases are TGTGCCAGCAGCATGGGACTAGCGGGAGGGTACTACAATGAGCAGTTCTTC.

V is TRBV6-2 or TRBV6-3 and J is TRBJ2-7; perhaps TRBD2 as D (6 bases). There are 13 residues in the CDR3. The V end was cut by 5 bases, the J end by 5 bases, with 13 bases between. Germline V gene data show CDR1 as MNHEY and CDR2 as SVGEGT. In DNA form, the CDR3 reads TGTGCCAGCAGTCGAGCTAGCGTCAACGAGCAGTACTTC. It is translated as CASSRASVNEQYF.

The J gene is TRBJ2-7, the V gene TRBV13, with D uncertain. The V gene lost 5 bases and the J gene lost 4 bases, with 12 bases spanning the gap. The CDR3 is 13 amino acids. Germline CDR1 and CDR2: PRHDT and FYEKMQ (reference sequence). The CDR3 DNA follows: TGTGCCAGCAGCCGACCGGGTTCGTACGAGCAGTACTTC. Translation gives CASSRPGSYEQYF. Based on the CDR3 plus reference TRBV13 and TRBJ2-7, the full variable domain is AAGVIQSPRHLIKEKRETATLKCYPIPRHDTVYWYQQGPGQDPQFLISFYEKMQSDKGSIPDRFSAQQFSDYHSELNMSSLELGDSALYFCASSRPGSYEQYFGPGTRLTVT.

In DNA, the CDR3 is TGTGCCAGCAGTCCAACAGGGGGCAGCAATCAGCCCCAGCATTTT. This gives the protein CASSPTGGSNQPQHF. The gene calls are TRBV6-5 and TRBJ1-5; 9 bases match TRBD1. The V gene's germline CDR1 is MNHEY and CDR2 SVGAGI. The CDR3 loop spans 15 amino acids. Trimming took 5 bases from V and 1 from J; bases not matched to a gene: 3.

The V and J genes are TRBV7-9 and TRBJ2-3, with TRBD2 matching 10 bases. The V gene's germline CDR1 is SEHNR and CDR2 FQNEAQ (reference sequence). With 5 bases clipped from V and 2 bases from J, the junction kept 4 bases outside the gene matches. The CDR3 extends over 15 amino acids. Here the CDR3 reads CASSRTSGDTDTQYF. The CDR3, as DNA: TGTGCCAGCAGCCGGACTAGCGGAGACACAGATACGCAGTATTTT.

This chain joins TRBV30 and TRBJ1-3, with a possible D match to TRBD1 (5 bases). Germline CDR1 is GTSNPN and CDR2 is SVGIG (reference sequence). The CDR3 is 12 residues long. Trimming took 4 bases from V and 5 from J, leaving 9 bases between them. The CDR3 DNA follows: TGTGCCTGGACCAGGGATAGAAACACCATATATTTT. It yields the protein CAWTRDRNTIYF.

This chain uses TRBV5-1 with TRBJ1-1; D remains ambiguous. V gave up 0 bases and J gave up 4 bases, with 13 bases separating them. This CDR3 has 15 residues. Per germline, CDR1 SGHRS and CDR2 YFSETQ. The CDR3 sequence is CASSLAAAELTEAFF. For the CDR3, the DNA is TGCGCCAGCAGCTTGGCCGCGGCGGAGCTCACTGAAGCTTTCTTT.

This chain connects TRBV27 to TRBJ1-5; a weak D match, TRBD1 (5 bases). The V end was cut by 3 bases, the J end by 6 bases, with 9 bases between. The germline V gene has CDR1 MNHEY and CDR2 SMNVEV (reference sequence). This CDR3 spans 13 amino acids. CDR3 residues: CASSFRASQPQHF. The DNA for the CDR3 is TGTGCCAGCAGTTTCAGGGCGAGTCAGCCCCAGCATTTT.

CDR3 region: CASSQAAGGYTF. Written as DNA, the CDR3 is TGTGCCAGCAGCCAAGCAGCGGGTGGCTACACCTTC. V usage is TRBV3-1 (or the pseudogene TRBV3-2) and J usage is TRBJ1-2, with D hard to call. Trimming stripped 1 base from V and 7 bases from J, with 7 bases between. Germline V gene data show CDR1 as LGHDT and CDR2 as YNNKEL (reference sequence). This CDR3 has 12 residues.

The CDR3 loop reads CASSRGQGGYEQYF. CDR3 nucleotide sequence: TGTGCCAGCAGCAGAGGACAGGGTGGCTACGAGCAGTACTTC. V is TRBV7-2 and J is TRBJ2-7; the match to TRBD1 covers 8 bases. Per the germline V gene, CDR1 is SGHTA and CDR2 is FQGNSA. The CDR3 is made up of 14 amino acids. After removal of 5 bases from V and 3 bases from J, the junction contained 6 bases not matched to a gene.

This clone was seen a single time. The chain joins TRBV12-5 to TRBJ2-1, with a weak D call TRBD1 (5 bases). The germline V gene encodes CDR1 LGHNT and CDR2 FRNRAP. With 2 bases removed from V and 5 bases from J, the gap between germline ends came to 10 bases. The CDR3 is made up of 14 amino acids. The CDR3 DNA reads as TGTGCTAGTGGTTTGACGTCAGGGAACAATGAGCAGTTCTTC. As protein: CASGLTSGNNEQFF.

Written as DNA, the CDR3 is TGTGCCAGCCTTTTGAGAAGTAATCAGCCCCAGCATTTT. Its translation: CASLLRSNQPQHF. V usage is TRBV28 and J usage is TRBJ1-5; D is uncertain. The germline gives CDR1 MDHEN, CDR2 SYDVKM. V lost 8 bases to trimming and J lost 4 bases, with 12 bases between them. The CDR3 extends over 13 amino acids.

The chain combines TRBV2 with TRBJ1-4, with TRBD1 matching over 8 bases. The germline gives CDR1 SNHLY, CDR2 FYNNEI. CDR3 length equals 15 residues. V lost 6 bases, J lost 5 bases, and 8 bases stayed unmatched. CDR3 region: CASRIDRGENEKLFF. The CDR3 DNA follows: TGTGCCAGCAGGATCGACAGGGGAGAGAATGAAAAACTGTTTTTT.

The chain joins TRBV6-4 to TRBJ2-7; 8 nucleotides line up with TRBD1. V shed 3 bases, J shed 4 bases, and the junction held 17 bases outside the gene matches. The CDR3 sequence is 18 residues long. Germline CDR1 and CDR2: MRHNA and SNTAGT. This chain's CDR3 is CASSDHNFGQGVSYEQYV. In DNA form, the CDR3 reads TGTGCCAGCAGTGATCATAACTTTGGACAGGGAGTAAGTTACGAGCAGTACGTC.